Listed below are T cell receptor beta chains from one sample, sequenced in a study of OX40 agonist ivuxolimab in advanced cancers. Assay: immunoSEQ multiplex PCR; the TCRdb copy retains only in-frame clones and omits some. The sample yields tens of thousands of clones, roughly 91% seen once. This material consisted of CD4+ or CD8+ T cells sorted from blood, taken in a trial of the OX40 agonist ivuxolimab. These TCRs come from an adult with an advanced solid tumor such as melanoma, head and neck, liver or kidney cancer. Both conserved end residues are part of each CDR3. The order of the fields is D gene, J gene, V gene, CDR3 protein, CDR3 DNA. The D gene is left open where the match is weak.

d_gene: TRBD1
j_gene: TRBJ2-7
v_gene: TRBV4-1
CDR3aa: CASSQKQGDSYEQYF
CDR3nt: TGCGCCAGCAGCCAGAAACAGGGGGACTCCTACGAGCAGTACTTC

d_gene: TRBD2
j_gene: TRBJ2-3
v_gene: TRBV9
CDR3aa: CASGSGRGTDTQYF
CDR3nt: TGTGCCAGCGGTAGCGGGAGAGGAACAGATACGCAGTATTTT

d_gene: .
j_gene: TRBJ1-1
v_gene: TRBV7-8
CDR3aa: CASSSSGARLGSSTEAFF
CDR3nt: TGTGCCAGCAGCTCCTCCGGGGCCCGATTGGGGAGCTCCACTGAAGCTTTCTTT

d_gene: TRBD1
j_gene: TRBJ1-2
v_gene: TRBV4-3
CDR3aa: CASSQDWDRDYGYTF
CDR3nt: TGCGCCAGCAGCCAAGATTGGGACAGGGACTATGGCTACACCTTC

d_gene: .
j_gene: TRBJ1-6
v_gene: TRBV7-2
CDR3aa: CASSSGGGYSPLHF
CDR3nt: TGTGCCAGCAGCTCCGGGGGTGGGTATTCACCCCTCCACTTT

d_gene: .
j_gene: TRBJ1-2
v_gene: TRBV6-5
CDR3aa: CASSYPGTTGYTF
CDR3nt: TGTGCCAGCAGTTACCCCGGGACAACGGGCTACACCTTC

d_gene: TRBD1
j_gene: TRBJ1-5
v_gene: TRBV7-2
CDR3aa: CASSQVGATGGDGNQPQHF
CDR3nt: TGTGCCAGCAGCCAGGTTGGCGCGACAGGGGGCGATGGCAATCAGCCCCAGCATTTT

d_gene: .
j_gene: TRBJ1-1
v_gene: TRBV2
CDR3aa: CASSEALMGNTEAFF
CDR3nt: TGTGCCAGCAGTGAAGCGCTTATGGGGAACACTGAAGCTTTCTTT

d_gene: .
j_gene: TRBJ1-1
v_gene: TRBV4-1
CDR3aa: CATRENTEAFF
CDR3nt: TGCGCCACCCGAGAGAACACTGAAGCTTTCTTT

d_gene: TRBD1
j_gene: TRBJ2-5
v_gene: TRBV9
CDR3aa: CASCPGTGGREQYF
CDR3nt: TGTGCCAGCTGCCCCGGGACAGGGGGCAGGGAGCAGTACTTC

d_gene: .
j_gene: TRBJ1-4
v_gene: TRBV7-2
CDR3aa: CASSLAATAGNEKLFF
CDR3nt: TGTGCCAGCAGCTTAGCGGCGACTGCGGGTAATGAAAAACTGTTTTTT